The clone carrying this TCR beta chain was seen just once. The study ran its PCR with 60 Vbeta and 13 Jbeta primers. Method: immunoSEQ multiplex PCR; TCRdb's copy keeps in-frame clones and lacks some. The data contain about 200,000 clones, about 70% of them singletons. The CDR3 has 16 amino acids. Germline V gives CDR1 SGHNT, CDR2 YENEEA. V shed 5 bases, J shed 7 bases, and the junction held 11 bases outside the gene matches. This specimen comes from a study of cytomegalovirus exposure and HLA in healthy donors. The sequence came from a man between 35 and 55 years old in good health and CMV-seropositive. The chain joins TRBV11-3 to TRBJ2-2; 9 bases agree with TRBD1. The specimen was PBMCs. The CDR3 DNA reads as TGTGCCAGCAGCCCAAGGACAGGGGCCGCGTACGGGGAGCTGTTTTTT. As protein: CASSPRTGAAYGELFF.